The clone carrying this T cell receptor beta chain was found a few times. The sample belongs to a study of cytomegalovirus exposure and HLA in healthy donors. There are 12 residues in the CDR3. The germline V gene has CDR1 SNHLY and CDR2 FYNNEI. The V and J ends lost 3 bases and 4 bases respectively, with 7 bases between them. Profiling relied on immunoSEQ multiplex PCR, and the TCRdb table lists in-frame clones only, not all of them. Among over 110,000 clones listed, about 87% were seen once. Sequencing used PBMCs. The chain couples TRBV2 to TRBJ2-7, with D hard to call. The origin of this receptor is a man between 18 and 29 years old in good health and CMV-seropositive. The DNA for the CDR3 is TGTGCCAGCAGTGACGCGGAGTACGAGCAGTACTTC. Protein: CASSDAEYEQYF.